The 5 T cell receptor beta chains below come from one sample, sequenced in a study of T cell repertoires in cytomegalovirus infection. Their antigens remain unidentified. TCRdb analysed the reads with MiXCR anew, one entry per CDR3 protein. Among just under 500,000 distinct CDR3 sequences listed, 30% to 40% were seen once. This specimen consisted of cultured PBMCs, obtained from culture after CMV antigen stimulation. The receptor source for this set is a human donor in good health (CMV status not recorded). Some clones in this sample may be carry-over from other donors' samples.

This chain connects TRBV7-2 to TRBJ1-2; D might be TRBD1 (6 bases). The CDR3 runs to 14 residues. Trimming took 1 base from V and 5 from J, leaving 11 bases between them. Germline V lookup: CDR1 SGHTA, CDR2 FQGNSA. The CDR3 spells CASSLGPGVYGYTF. The DNA of the CDR3 is TGTGCCAGCAGCTTAGGGCCAGGGGTATATGGCTACACCTTC.

This chain joins TRBV24-1 and TRBJ2-1; TRBD2 aligns across 11 bases. The CDR3 loop spans 16 amino acids. After removal of 0 bases from V and 9 bases from J, the junction contained 6 bases not matched to a gene. Germline V CDR1 and CDR2: KGHDR, SFDVKD. CDR3 coding DNA: TGTGCCACCAGTGATTTGCCCGGGACTAGCGGTGGTGAGCAGTTCTTC. Protein product: CATSDLPGTSGGEQFF.

J is TRBJ2-7 and V is TRBV6-8; the D is unclear. CDR3 length equals 12 residues. Trimming shortened V by 2 bases and J by 5 bases, and 7 bases separated the two germline ends. The germline V gene encodes CDR1 MNHGY and CDR2 SAAAGT. The CDR3 DNA reads TGTGCCAGCAGTTACAGAGAGGACGAGCAGTACGTC. This gives the protein CASSYREDEQYV.

This clonotype has at least ten counts. The chain has TRBV12-3 or TRBV12-4 and TRBJ2-7; a weak D match, TRBD2 (6 bases). This CDR3 is 14 amino acids long. V was shortened by 5 bases and J by 5 bases, with 16 bases between the two germline ends. The CDR3, as DNA: TGTGCCAGCAGTCCCACCGGAGGGGCCAACGAGCAGTACGTC. It encodes CASSPTGGANEQYV.

This clonotype was observed a few times. V is TRBV6-2 or TRBV6-3 and J is TRBJ2-2; possibly TRBD2 for D (6 bases). The CDR3 has 14 residues. V shed 6 bases and J shed 5 bases, with 13 bases lying between them. The germline gives CDR1 MNHEY, CDR2 SVGEGT. The CDR3, as DNA: TGTGCCAGCAGGGGAAATAGCGGTACCGGGGAGCTGTTTTTT. Translated: CASRGNSGTGELFF.